The 16 T cell receptor beta chains below were found in one sample sequenced in a study of cytomegalovirus exposure and HLA in healthy donors. The PCR was carried out with 60 Vbeta primers and 13 Jbeta primers. Repertoires were generated with immunoSEQ multiplex PCR, while TCRdb's copy carries only in-frame clones and drops some. The table shows over 150,000 clones, with under 80% occurring only once. Sequencing input: PBMCs. These receptors all stem from a middle-aged man in good health and CMV-seronegative.

This clone appeared a few times. The gene calls are TRBV29-1 and TRBJ2-4, with unresolved D. Trimming shortened V by 4 bases and J by 1 base, and 11 bases separated the two germline ends. From germline, CDR1 is SQVTM and CDR2 ANQGSEA. There are 14 residues in the CDR3. The CDR3 loop is CSVAGRTAKNIQYF. DNA for the CDR3: TGCAGCGTTGCTGGCCGAACGGCCAAAAACATTCAGTACTTC.

The chain has TRBV30 and TRBJ1-3; D is perhaps TRBD1 (6 bases). CDR1 is GTSNPN and CDR2 is SVGIG in the germline V gene (reference sequence). The CDR3 runs to 16 residues. The germline V and J ends were trimmed by 4 bases and 4 bases, with 20 bases remaining between them. This CDR3 is CAWTPFLDSLGNTIYF. CDR3 nucleotide sequence: TGTGCCTGGACCCCATTTTTGGACAGCCTCGGAAACACCATATATTTT.

CDR3 DNA: TGTGCCAGCAGCCATCGGACAGGGGCCAGAGAGCAGTACTTC. Protein: CASSHRTGAREQYF. V usage is TRBV7-9 and J usage is TRBJ2-7; 9 bases line up with TRBD1. V was clipped by 5 bases and J by 7 bases; unmatched bases: 9. The germline V gene has CDR1 SEHNR and CDR2 FQNEAQ (reference sequence). The CDR3 has 14 residues.

This clone was found a few times. The chain is built from TRBV10-2 and TRBJ2-7; 9 positions match TRBD1. This CDR3 is built from 14 residues. V was pared by 6 bases and J by 2 bases, with 5 bases of the junction left unmatched. The germline V gene encodes CDR1 WSHSY and CDR2 SAAADI. CDR3 bases: TGCGCCAGCAGCCCCGGGACAGGGCCCTACGAGCAGTACTTC. It yields the protein CASSPGTGPYEQYF.

This chain uses TRBV20-1 with TRBJ2-7; D is unclear. The CDR3 totals 11 residues. Germline V CDR1 and CDR2: DFQATT, SNEGSKA (reference sequence). Trimming removed 5 bases at V and 10 bases at J, with 15 bases between. The CDR3 sequence is CSAPLSLVQYF. CDR3 nucleotide sequence: TGCAGTGCTCCCCTTAGCCTAGTACAGTACTTC.

V gene TRBV5-4 combines with J gene TRBJ2-1; TRBD1 is a possible D gene (5 bases). Trimming pared 6 bases from V and 4 bases from J, leaving 11 bases between. The CDR3 totals 13 residues. The germline V gene has CDR1 SGHNT and CDR2 YYREEE (reference sequence). CDR3 DNA: TGTGCCAGCACCTACCAGGGTTACAATGAGCAGTTCTTC. Protein sequence: CASTYQGYNEQFF.

This clone was counted a few times. The rearrangement joins TRBV6-5 to TRBJ2-7, with D maybe TRBD1 (6 bases). CDR3 length: 14 amino acids. V gave up 6 bases and J gave up 2 bases, with 14 bases separating them. Germline V lookup: CDR1 MNHEY, CDR2 SVGAGI. CDR3 sequence reads: CASSLTGRTYEQYF. CDR3 nucleotides: TGTGCCAGCAGCCTCACAGGGAGAACCTACGAGCAGTACTTC.

The rearrangement uses TRBV27 and TRBJ2-5; TRBD2 matches at 7 bases. V dropped 1 base and J dropped 14; count of bases not matched to a gene: 10. The germline V gene has CDR1 MNHEY and CDR2 SMNVEV (reference sequence). This CDR3 comprises 13 residues. CDR3 protein: CASSLWGGGDLYF. DNA for the CDR3: TGTGCCAGCAGTTTATGGGGTGGGGGGGATCTATACTTC.

The chain links TRBV5-1 to TRBJ2-7; 8 bases match TRBD1. Germline trimming cut 4 bases from V and 4 bases from J; bases unmatched to any gene: 4. In germline, CDR1 is SGHRS, CDR2 YFSETQ. The CDR3 consists of 13 residues. In DNA, the CDR3 is TGCGCCAGCAGCGGACAGGGTAAATACGAGCAGTACTTC. Encoded protein: CASSGQGKYEQYF.

This rearrangement joins TRBV5-1 to TRBJ2-1; TRBD1 matches at 8 bases. CDR1 is SGHRS and CDR2 is YFSETQ in the germline V gene. There are 15 residues in the CDR3. V was pared by 1 base and J by 6 bases, with 6 bases of the junction left unmatched. The CDR3 spells CASSLSQGAVNEQFF. The CDR3 region has the DNA TGCGCCAGCAGCTTGAGTCAGGGGGCGGTCAATGAGCAGTTCTTC. Full variable domain (missing parts from reference TRBV5-1 and TRBJ2-1): KAGVTQTPRYLIKTRGQQVTLSCSPISGHRSVSWYQQTPGQGLQFLFEYFSETQRNKGNFPGRFSGRQFSNSRSEMNVSTLELGDSALYLCASSLSQGAVNEQFFGPGTRLTVL.

The chain links TRBV27 to TRBJ1-1; D call uncertain. CDR1 is MNHEY and CDR2 is SMNVEV in the germline V gene (reference sequence). The CDR3 sequence is 14 residues long. The V gene lost 3 bases and the J gene lost 1 base, with 9 bases spanning the gap. The CDR3 protein is CASSLSSGNTEAFF. CDR3 nucleotide sequence: TGTGCCAGCAGTTTGTCCTCGGGGAACACTGAAGCTTTCTTT.

V usage is TRBV7-9 and J usage is TRBJ2-7, with TRBD1 identical over 7 bases. This CDR3 region has 15 residues. V lost 4 bases and J lost 2; bases outside the gene matches: 8. The germline V gene encodes CDR1 SEHNR and CDR2 FQNEAQ (reference sequence). CDR3 loop: CASSSTRDSTYEQYF. In DNA, the CDR3 is TGTGCCAGCAGCTCAACCCGGGACAGTACCTACGAGCAGTACTTC.

The J gene is TRBJ2-5, the V gene TRBV14, with no clear D. V was pared by 1 base and J by 4 bases, with 7 bases between. Germline CDR1 SGHDN, CDR2 FVKESK. The CDR3 loop spans 13 amino acids. In DNA, the CDR3 is TGTGCCAGCAGCCAAGTATCGGTAGAGACCCAGTACTTC. Translating it yields CASSQVSVETQYF.

The chain uses TRBV7-9 and TRBJ2-7; the D gene is possibly TRBD2 (6 bases). Germline V gene lookup returns CDR1 SEHNR and CDR2 FQNEAQ (reference sequence). The CDR3 is made up of 13 amino acids. The V and J ends lost 3 bases and 9 bases respectively, with 15 bases between them. In nucleotides, the CDR3 is TGTGCCAGCAGCTTCCCTGGGGAGGCTCGGCAGTACTTC. Translation: CASSFPGEARQYF.

V is TRBV2 and J is TRBJ2-2; D is possibly TRBD1 (6 bases). The CDR3 has 15 residues. CDR1 and CDR2 (germline): SNHLY, FYNNEI. Trimming shortened V by 6 bases and J by 5 bases, and 16 bases separated the two germline ends. CDR3 protein: CASSRPGTKTGELFF. The CDR3 nucleotides read TGTGCCAGCAGCCGTCCGGGGACAAAAACCGGGGAGCTGTTTTTT.

The genes are TRBV7-9 and TRBJ2-3; maybe TRBD2 (7 bases). The ends were cut back, 2 bases at V and 2 bases at J, with 14 bases in the middle. Germline CDR1 SEHNR, CDR2 FQNEAQ (reference sequence). This CDR3 region has 16 residues. CDR3 in amino acids: CASSLTGGRNTDTQYF. In DNA form, the CDR3 reads TGTGCCAGCAGCTTAACGGGGGGCCGGAACACAGATACGCAGTATTTT.